This TCR beta chain came from a study of T cells after yellow fever vaccination (dated 2019 in TCRdb). Some background on the complete study: The SMART-Seq v4 Ultra Low Input RNA kit was used to prepare libraries from fractions with low cell numbers. To follow T-cell clones before and after both primary and booster YFV17D yellow fever vaccination, bulk TCR alpha and beta repertoires underwent longitudinal sequencing. The cohort comprised two healthy male donors, one aged 18 to 30 and one aged 30 to 40 years. Bulk PBMC replicates and cell subsets were isolated from blood drawn at multiple timepoints before and after both primary and secondary immunization. The paper as a whole reports these results and caveats: Because abundant contaminating clonotypes from the bulk population could be contained in FACS-sorted repertoires, computational filtering was required. Compared with the primary T-cell response, the secondary T-cell response was weaker but faster, peaking on day 5 rather than day 15. Most clones expanded after primary vaccination were re-detected after the booster (96% of CD4 and around 86% of CD8), suggesting broad memory maintenance. Because the study included only two donors, the extent to which the findings can be generalized is limited. A small fraction of clonotypes showed up in both the CD4 and CD8 compartments, probably as a result of convergent recombination.

The listed sequencing device is Illumina NovaSeq 6000. TCR cDNA was synthesized by 5'RACE template switching, which introduced a universal primer site and unique molecular identifiers. cDNA synthesis was primed from both the TCR alpha and TCR beta constant segments. Libraries were amplified in two PCR steps, with sample barcodes and sequencing adapters added in the second step. Libraries were sequenced on Illumina HiSeq 2500 (2x100 bp) or NovaSeq (2x150 bp). Regarding the original processing steps: Reads were demultiplexed and collapsed into UMI consensus sequences with MIGEC, and V(D)J alignment was performed with MiXCR. Vaccine-responding clonotypes were identified with edgeR using replicate PBMC samples, with FDR below 0.01 and a log2 fold change above 5 up to day 15 being required. CD4 or CD8 identity was assigned to each bulk clonotype according to whether the clonotype was present at higher abundance in the sequenced CD4 repertoire or the sequenced CD8 repertoire. TCRdb itself trimmed the public reads at Q25 with fastp, ran MiXCR and retained productive beta chains. Each CDR3 protein gets just one entry, which takes the most common genes and DNA from the rows behind it. TCRdb's processing, not the authors' own work, is the source of the V and J calls. Recorded for this sample are about 300,000 distinct CDR3 sequences; roughly 9% of them occurred a single time. About 3% of the sample is held by the ten biggest clonotypes.

Interpreted using the paper, the treatment or condition label stands for: live attenuated yellow fever vaccine strain. PBMCs were isolated from peripheral blood using a standard Ficoll-Paque protocol. CD4 and CD8 T-cell fractions were isolated with Dynabeads CD4 and CD8 positive selection kits. RNA was extracted with TriZol from bulk PBMCs, CD4 and CD8 fractions, and dextramer-positive and dextramer-negative fractions. This clonotype was found a few times. No cognate antigen has been identified for it. No much larger clonotype is one base removed from it; base qualities were not supplied. This TCR derives from a man younger than 35 who received the YFV17D yellow fever vaccine. Here the sequenced sample was CD4+ T cells sorted from PBMCs, taken 5 days after the yellow fever booster vaccination.

The sequenced DNA: TGCGCCAGCAGCCAAGATTGGGCAGGGACTAATGAAAAACTGTTTTTT. Translated, it reads CASSQDWAGTNEKLFF. The chain uses TRBV4-3 and TRBJ1-4; tentative D gene TRBD1, with 5 bases matching. Between the V and J ends, shortened by 0 bases and 2 bases respectively, the junction contains 10 bases. Via the germline V gene, CDR1 is LGHNA and CDR2 YSLEER. The CDR3 sequence holds 16 residues, the cysteine and phenylalanine included. Here the CDR3 DNA is all that survives: 48 bases in frame from base 1.